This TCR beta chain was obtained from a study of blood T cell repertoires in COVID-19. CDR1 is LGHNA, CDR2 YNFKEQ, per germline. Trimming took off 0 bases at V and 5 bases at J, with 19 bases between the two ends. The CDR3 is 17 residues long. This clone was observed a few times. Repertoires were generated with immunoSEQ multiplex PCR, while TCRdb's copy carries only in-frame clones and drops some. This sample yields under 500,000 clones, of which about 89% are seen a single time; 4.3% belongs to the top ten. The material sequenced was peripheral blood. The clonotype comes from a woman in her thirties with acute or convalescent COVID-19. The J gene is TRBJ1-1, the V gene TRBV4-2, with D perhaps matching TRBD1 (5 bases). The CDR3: CASSQDRRQRGWTEAFF. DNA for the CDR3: TGTGCCAGCAGCCAAGATCGTCGTCAGCGGGGGTGGACTGAAGCTTTCTTT.